One sample yielded the 5 T cell receptor beta chains listed below, sequenced in a study of blood T cell repertoires in COVID-19. Generated by immunoSEQ multiplex PCR, the TCRdb table keeps only in-frame clones and is missing some. The table includes tens of thousands of clones, roughly 84% detected once. The source material was peripheral blood. These receptor sequences come from a man aged 50 to 60 with COVID-19, enrolled during active disease.

The chain links TRBV5-1 to TRBJ2-1; D gene ambiguous. Looked up from germline, CDR1 is SGHRS and CDR2 is YFSETQ. The ends were cut back, 0 bases at V and 6 bases at J, with 7 bases in the middle. The CDR3 has 13 amino acids. The DNA of the CDR3 is TGCGCCAGCAGCTTGGTTTCAGGCAATGAGCAGTTCTTC. The encoded protein is CASSLVSGNEQFF. Combining the CDR3 with reference TRBV5-1 and TRBJ2-1 gives the whole variable domain KAGVTQTPRYLIKTRGQQVTLSCSPISGHRSVSWYQQTPGQGLQFLFEYFSETQRNKGNFPGRFSGRQFSNSRSEMNVSTLELGDSALYLCASSLVSGNEQFFGPGTRLTVL.

The chain is built from TRBV5-1 and TRBJ2-3; tentatively, D is TRBD1 (5 bases). CDR3 size: 14 residues. Germline CDR1 is SGHRS and CDR2 is YFSETQ. Between the trimmed V and J ends, which lost 0 bases and 4 bases, there was a span of 9 bases. CDR3 protein: CASSLGQFADTQYF. The CDR3 DNA follows: TGCGCCAGCAGCTTGGGACAGTTCGCAGATACGCAGTATTTT.

Only a few counts were recorded for this clone. The V gene is TRBV27, the J gene TRBJ2-7; no definite D call. CDR1 and CDR2 from the germline V gene are MNHEY and SMNVEV (reference sequence). Trimming removed 4 bases from V and 6 bases from J, with 16 bases in between. The CDR3 contains 14 residues. Here the CDR3 reads CASSSLVRQSEQYF. CDR3 in DNA: TGTGCCAGCAGTTCCCTCGTCAGGCAAAGCGAGCAGTACTTC.

This clone occurred a few times. The CDR3 spells CASSPSTLNTEAFF. CDR3 sequence (DNA): TGCGCCAGCAGCCCCTCAACACTGAACACTGAAGCTTTCTTT. The chain has TRBV5-1 and TRBJ1-1; D not certain. The CDR3 consists of 14 residues. CDR1 SGHRS and CDR2 YFSETQ come from the germline V gene. Trimming took 4 bases from V and 0 from J, leaving 10 bases between them.

CDR3 amino acids: CASSEDGDGELFF. The CDR3, as DNA: TGTGCCAGCAGTGAAGACGGGGACGGGGAGCTGTTTTTT. This chain uses TRBV6-1 with TRBJ2-2; D perhaps matches TRBD2 (5 bases). The CDR3 totals 13 residues. Trimming removed 1 base from V and 7 bases from J, with 7 bases in between. Per germline, CDR1 MNHNS and CDR2 SASEGT.